The clone carrying this TCR beta chain was seen a few times. Its cognate antigen is unknown. This record belongs to a study of identical twins. V lost 3 bases, J lost 6 bases, and 14 bases stayed unmatched. This CDR3 region has 17 residues. TCRdb fed the 5' RACE reads into MiXCR, producing one record per CDR3 protein. The sample yields 400,000 to 500,000 distinct CDR3 sequences, around an eighth seen once. General study points: Models predicted less out-of-frame TCR alpha sharing in monozygotic twins than was found. These conclusions were based on statistical analysis (cross-sectional, not following the same donors). With abundant cord blood beta clonotypes, insertions were fewer; memory repertoires showed no such pattern.

This sample also belongs to another study, concerning yellow fever vaccine responses in identical twins.

Sequencing was done on a sample of CD4+ T cells sorted from blood. This rearrangement joins TRBV12-3 or TRBV12-4 to TRBJ1-2; 9 bases match TRBD1. The origin of this receptor is a woman under 30 in good health. The CDR3 nucleotides are TGTGCCAGCAGTTTTAGGGACAGGGCCCCACCCCCGAATGGCTACACCTTC. Translation: CASSFRDRAPPPNGYTF.